A selection of T cell receptor beta chains follows, all from one sample in a study of T cells in Graves' hyperthyroidism and ophthalmopathy. Each CDR3 protein gets one entry after TCRdb re-called the multiplex PCR reads with MiXCR. The data show under 750,000 distinct CDR3 sequences, with roughly 20% seen just once and around 17% held by the top ten. Sequencing was performed on blood. These receptors all stem from a woman aged 45 to 65 with Graves' hyperthyroidism that later progressed to Graves' ophthalmopathy. The CDR3 runs from the conserved cysteine through the conserved F or W.

CASSLSGTGMGNQPQHF	TRBV5-6	TRBJ1-5
CASSPSTHRDEKLFF	TRBV3-1	TRBJ1-4
CASSPTSLQGTEAFF	TRBV7-3	TRBJ1-1
CASSDGQNEDTQYF	TRBV12-3/TRBV12-4	TRBJ2-3
CASSQDGRAPYGYTF	TRBV3-1	TRBJ1-2
CASRDAGGQQETQYF	TRBV10-2	TRBJ2-5
CASSLSTYAYGYTF	TRBV3-1	TRBJ1-2
CASSDLGPPGAFF	TRBV2	TRBJ1-1
CASSLFAGRRNQPQHF	TRBV7-2	TRBJ1-5
CASSSRKGIMNTEAFF	TRBV6-5	TRBJ1-1
CAWRLDGNTGELFF	TRBV30	TRBJ2-2
CASSSPAGSSYNEQFF	TRBV5-4	TRBJ2-1
CASSLEYNTEAFF	TRBV11-2	TRBJ1-1
CASTRDGKAGELFF	TRBV6-1	TRBJ2-2
CSVDLAGGNSGANVLTF	TRBV29-1	TRBJ2-6
CASPPSLTGETDTQYF	TRBV12-3/TRBV12-4	TRBJ2-3
CASALVTGGMTDTQYF	TRBV7-9	TRBJ2-3
CASSGTGRGSNEQYF	TRBV9	TRBJ2-7
CASSRVGSTGELFF	TRBV7-3	TRBJ2-2
CASSTDVNYGYTF	TRBV7-2	TRBJ1-2
CASSRTGVGNTIYF	TRBV11-3	TRBJ1-3
CASSYGGRGGVGDTQYF	TRBV6-2/TRBV6-3	TRBJ2-3
CASSLAKNSNQPQHF	TRBV12-3/TRBV12-4	TRBJ1-5
CASSLVRRQETQYF	TRBV5-5	TRBJ2-5